The rows below give T cell receptor beta chains drawn from one sample of a study of blood T cell repertoires in COVID-19. Sequencing was performed with immunoSEQ multiplex PCR; in TCRdb, only in-frame clones are kept and a portion is missing. The sample includes 30,000 or so clones, 65% to 90% of them seen just once. The sequenced sample consisted of peripheral blood. These receptor sequences come from a man older than 75 with active COVID-19. Both conserved end residues are part of each CDR3. Fields, in order: J gene, D gene, V gene, clone size, CDR3 DNA, CDR3 protein. D genes are given only for firm matches. The size field is filled for only some rows; it gives once, few, many or a size class.

J gene: TRBJ2-1; D gene: TRBD1; V gene: TRBV2; clone size: .; CDR3 DNA: TGTGCCAGCGAGACAGGGCTTTTCAATGAGCAGTTCTTC; CDR3 protein: CASETGLFNEQFF
J gene: TRBJ2-3; D gene: .; V gene: TRBV5-1; clone size: .; CDR3 DNA: TGCGCCAGCAGCCGGGGCGGGGAGGCAGATACGCAGTATTTT; CDR3 protein: CASSRGGEADTQYF
J gene: TRBJ2-1; D gene: .; V gene: TRBV2; clone size: .; CDR3 DNA: TGTGCCAGCACTACAGACATGTATAGGCAGTTCTTC; CDR3 protein: CASTTDMYRQFF
J gene: TRBJ1-6; D gene: TRBD1; V gene: TRBV3-1/TRBV3-2; clone size: .; CDR3 DNA: TGTGCCAGCAGCCACTCAGGGGGAAATTCACCCCTCCACTTT; CDR3 protein: CASSHSGGNSPLHF
J gene: TRBJ1-1; D gene: .; V gene: TRBV7-9; clone size: .; CDR3 DNA: TGTGCCAGCAGCGGACTGAAACAGGGTAACACTGAAGCTTTCTTT; CDR3 protein: CASSGLKQGNTEAFF
J gene: TRBJ1-1; D gene: .; V gene: TRBV12-2; clone size: .; CDR3 DNA: TGTGCAAGTCGCTTATTCGGGGGGCGGTTAGCTGTCCCTGAAGCTTTCTTT; CDR3 protein: CASRLFGGRLAVPEAFF
J gene: TRBJ1-1; D gene: .; V gene: TRBV28; clone size: once; CDR3 DNA: TGTGCCAGCTGTTTATCGGGGGGGGGTGGGTTCGGGGCTGAAGCTTTCTTT; CDR3 protein: CASCLSGGGGFGAEAFF
J gene: TRBJ2-7; D gene: .; V gene: TRBV10-3; clone size: .; CDR3 DNA: TGTGCCATCAGTGAGTCTCTCGGGAGATACGAGCAGTACTTC; CDR3 protein: CAISESLGRYEQYF
J gene: TRBJ1-2; D gene: TRBD1; V gene: TRBV9; clone size: .; CDR3 DNA: TGTGCCAGCAGCGCCGGGACAGGGAGAGATAGTGGCTACACCTTC; CDR3 protein: CASSAGTGRDSGYTF
J gene: TRBJ1-2; D gene: .; V gene: TRBV7-2; clone size: .; CDR3 DNA: TGTGCCAGCAGCCTGACGCTGGGAGCCTATGGCTACACCTTC; CDR3 protein: CASSLTLGAYGYTF
J gene: TRBJ1-6; D gene: .; V gene: TRBV30; clone size: few; CDR3 DNA: TGTGCCGCTGAAGGACAGAGTAATTCACCCCTCCACTTT; CDR3 protein: CAAEGQSNSPLHF
J gene: TRBJ1-5; D gene: .; V gene: TRBV4-1; clone size: .; CDR3 DNA: TGCGCCAGCAGTCCGGGGATGAGGGATCAGCCCCAGCATTTT; CDR3 protein: CASSPGMRDQPQHF
J gene: TRBJ1-6; D gene: .; V gene: TRBV3-1/TRBV3-2; clone size: .; CDR3 DNA: TGTGCCAGCAGCCAACGAGGAGTGGGTTATAATTCACCCCTCCACTTT; CDR3 protein: CASSQRGVGYNSPLHF
J gene: TRBJ1-3; D gene: .; V gene: TRBV10-3; clone size: .; CDR3 DNA: TGTGCCATCAGTGAGTCGTTGGTTGTAGACACCATATATTTT; CDR3 protein: CAISESLVVDTIYF
J gene: TRBJ1-2; D gene: .; V gene: TRBV3-1/TRBV3-2; clone size: medium-sized; CDR3 DNA: TGTGCCAGCAGCCAAAACGAGGTGAACTATGGCTACACCTTC; CDR3 protein: CASSQNEVNYGYTF
J gene: TRBJ1-2; D gene: TRBD1; V gene: TRBV7-3; clone size: .; CDR3 DNA: TGTGCCAGCAGCCCCCGGACAGGGGGCGTGTTTGGCTACACCTTC; CDR3 protein: CASSPRTGGVFGYTF
J gene: TRBJ1-4; D gene: .; V gene: TRBV29-1; clone size: .; CDR3 DNA: TGCAGCGGATGGGAGGGCGGTGTGGAAAAACTGTTTTTT; CDR3 protein: CSGWEGGVEKLFF
J gene: TRBJ2-2; D gene: .; V gene: TRBV3-1/TRBV3-2; clone size: few; CDR3 DNA: TGTGCCAGCAGCCAAGACTCGAGCACAGCGAACACCGGGGAGCTGTTTTTT; CDR3 protein: CASSQDSSTANTGELFF
J gene: TRBJ2-2; D gene: .; V gene: TRBV6-4; clone size: .; CDR3 DNA: TGTGCCAGCAGTGGAGAGTGGAACACCGGGGAGCTGTTTTTT; CDR3 protein: CASSGEWNTGELFF
J gene: TRBJ1-6; D gene: .; V gene: TRBV5-8; clone size: .; CDR3 DNA: TGTGCCAGCAGCAGAAACGGACGGAGGGTCTCCTATAATTCACCCCTCCACTTT; CDR3 protein: CASSRNGRRVSYNSPLHF
J gene: TRBJ2-6; D gene: .; V gene: TRBV24-1; clone size: .; CDR3 DNA: TGTGCCACCAGTGATGCTAGGGGTTCTGGGGCCAACGTCCTGACTTTC; CDR3 protein: CATSDARGSGANVLTF
J gene: TRBJ2-1; D gene: TRBD1; V gene: TRBV6-5; clone size: .; CDR3 DNA: TGTGCCAGCAGTCCTTCGACAGGGGCCACGCGTGAGCAGTTCTTC; CDR3 protein: CASSPSTGATREQFF
J gene: TRBJ2-3; D gene: .; V gene: TRBV19; clone size: .; CDR3 DNA: TGTGCCAGTAGTACCTCAACTGGGGGGACAGATACGCAGTATTTT; CDR3 protein: CASSTSTGGTDTQYF